The entry that follows covers one T cell receptor beta chain sequence. The sample originates from a study of control samples from healthy donors and cancer patients. The protocol was immunoSEQ multiplex PCR, while the TCRdb copy is restricted to in-frame clones and leaves out a portion. The data contain 69,000 or so clones, approximately 94% of them singletons. Trimming pared 0 bases from V and 8 bases from J, leaving 7 bases between. Germline V gene data show CDR1 as LGHNT and CDR2 as FRNRAP. This CDR3 region has 12 residues. The receptor comes from a woman in her twenties or thirties in good health. The chain is built from TRBV12-5 and TRBJ1-1; possible D gene TRBD1, 6 bases. The sample was blood. CDR3: CASGLVGTEAFF. CDR3 bases: TGTGCTAGTGGTTTGGTCGGGACAGAAGCTTTCTTT.